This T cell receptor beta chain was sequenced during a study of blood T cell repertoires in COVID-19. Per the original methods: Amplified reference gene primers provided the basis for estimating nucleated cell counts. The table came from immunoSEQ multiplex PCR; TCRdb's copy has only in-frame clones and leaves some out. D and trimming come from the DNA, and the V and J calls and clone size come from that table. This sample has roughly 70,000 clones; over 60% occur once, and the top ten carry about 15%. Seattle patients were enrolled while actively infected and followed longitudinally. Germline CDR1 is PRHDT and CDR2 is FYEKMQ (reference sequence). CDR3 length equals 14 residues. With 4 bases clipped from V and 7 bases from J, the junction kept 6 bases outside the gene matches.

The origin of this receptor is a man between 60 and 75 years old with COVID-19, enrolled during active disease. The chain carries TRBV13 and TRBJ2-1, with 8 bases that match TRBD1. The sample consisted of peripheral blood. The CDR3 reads CASSSHGQGNEQFF. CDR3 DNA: TGTGCCAGCAGCTCCCATGGACAGGGAAATGAGCAGTTCTTC.